Presented here are 30 T cell receptor beta chains from one specimen sequenced in a study of technical replicates of blood from several donors. Some clones are missing from TCRdb's copy, which holds only in-frame ones; the method was immunoSEQ multiplex PCR. This repertoire shows tens of thousands of clones, 90% to 95% found once; its top ten account for under 0.3%. Sequences were obtained from T cells isolated from PBMCs. These receptors came from a human donor in good health.

In nucleotides, the CDR3 is TGTGCCAGCAGGACGGGACTAGAAGAAGGTATGACCGGGGAGCTGTTTTTT. It specifies CASRTGLEEGMTGELFF. The V and J genes are TRBV6-4 and TRBJ2-2; 8 bases line up with TRBD2. Unmatched junction bases numbered 14, after V lost 6 bases and J lost 5 bases. Per the germline V gene, CDR1 is MRHNA and CDR2 is SNTAGT. The CDR3 has 17 amino acids.

The chain employs TRBV13 and TRBJ2-2; 8 nucleotides line up with TRBD1. CDR1 PRHDT and CDR2 FYEKMQ come from the germline V gene (reference sequence). After removal of 4 bases from V and 1 base from J, the junction contained 2 bases not matched to a gene. The CDR3 has 15 amino acids. The CDR3, as DNA: TGTGCCAGCAGCTACGGACAGGGGAACACCGGGGAGCTGTTTTTT. This translates into CASSYGQGNTGELFF.

The chain is built from TRBV7-2 and TRBJ1-2, with D perhaps TRBD1 (5 bases). The CDR3 runs to 14 residues. CDR1 and CDR2 from the germline V gene are SGHTA and FQGNSA. V lost 4 bases and J 3 bases, leaving 12 bases between the germline ends. CDR3 loop: CASSWNRDYYGYTF. CDR3 sequence (DNA): TGTGCCAGCAGCTGGAACCGGGACTACTATGGCTACACCTTC.

The V gene is TRBV25-1, the J gene TRBJ1-2, with D perhaps TRBD1 (5 bases). The germline gives CDR1 MGHDK, CDR2 SYGVNS. The CDR3 totals 17 residues. The V and J ends lost 1 base and 2 bases respectively, with 17 bases between them. CDR3 protein: CASSEFGGGRSNYGYTF. In DNA, the CDR3 is TGTGCCAGCAGTGAATTCGGGGGGGGTCGATCCAACTATGGCTACACCTTC.

This clone was recorded only once. The rearrangement links TRBV5-1 to TRBJ2-2; 8 nucleotides agree with TRBD2. The CDR3 is 17 residues long. Per the germline V gene, CDR1 is SGHRS and CDR2 is YFSETQ. V was pared by 4 bases and J by 5 bases, with 13 bases of the junction left unmatched. This CDR3 is CASSLLPGVAGTGELFF. CDR3 sequence (DNA): TGCGCCAGCAGCCTCCTCCCCGGAGTAGCGGGGACCGGGGAGCTGTTTTTT.

The chain employs TRBV2 and TRBJ2-3, with 8 bases fitting TRBD2. The J segment lost 5 bases and the V segment lost 7 bases, leaving 11 bases of the junction unmatched. The germline V gene encodes CDR1 SNHLY and CDR2 FYNNEI. This CDR3 is built from 15 residues. The CDR3 sequence is CASNRLAQGGDTQYF. CDR3 DNA sequence: TGTGCCAGCAACCGACTAGCGCAAGGGGGAGATACGCAGTATTTT.

This clone was picked up one time. The DNA for the CDR3 is TGTGCCAGCAGCGTGTTGGGGACAGGGTACACCTTC. Translating it yields CASSVLGTGYTF. The chain couples TRBV9 to TRBJ1-2, with 9 bases fitting TRBD1. Germline CDR1 is SGDLS and CDR2 is YYNGEE. The junction had 4 bases not matched to a gene; V was cut back by 2 bases and J by 11 bases. The length of the CDR3 is 12 residues.

The chain couples TRBV30 to TRBJ2-1; 8 bases match TRBD2. The junction had 13 bases not matched to a gene; V was cut back by 3 bases and J by 3 bases. The V gene's germline CDR1 is GTSNPN and CDR2 SVGIG (reference sequence). CDR3 length: 17 residues. CDR3 nucleotide sequence: TGTGCCTGGAGACGACCCCGGACTAGCCTTCGCTACAATGAGCAGTTCTTC. It encodes CAWRRPRTSLRYNEQFF.

The J gene is TRBJ1-2, the V gene TRBV7-2; D gene unclear. Trimming stripped 1 base from V and 1 base from J, with 16 bases between. In germline, CDR1 is SGHTA, CDR2 FQGNSA. This CDR3 spans 17 amino acids. The CDR3 region has the DNA TGTGCCAGCAGCTTAGATGGTATGGTACAGCTTAACTATGGCTACACCTTC. It specifies CASSLDGMVQLNYGYTF.

V and J are TRBV2 and TRBJ1-2; D call uncertain. This CDR3 region has 15 residues. Trimming shortened V by 8 bases and J by 0 bases, and 16 bases separated the two germline ends. CDR1 is SNHLY and CDR2 is FYNNEI in the germline V gene. The CDR3 spells CASWRPSRTNYGYTF. CDR3 nucleotides: TGTGCCAGCTGGAGGCCCAGTAGGACTAACTATGGCTACACCTTC. The entire variable domain, with the rest obtained from reference TRBV2 and TRBJ1-2, is as follows: EPEVTQTPSHQVTQMGQEVILRCVPISNHLYFYWYRQILGQKVEFLVSFYNNEISEKSEIFDDQFSVERPDGSNFTLKIRSTKLEDSAMYFCASWRPSRTNYGYTFGSGTRLTVV.

The chain combines TRBV2 with TRBJ1-3; no reliable D call. The germline V gene has CDR1 SNHLY and CDR2 FYNNEI. Between the trimmed V and J ends, which lost 6 bases and 11 bases, there was a span of 11 bases. This CDR3 spans 11 amino acids. The CDR3: CASSPGGSIYF. The CDR3 DNA is TGTGCCAGCAGCCCCGGCGGGTCCATATATTTT.

The V and J genes are TRBV19 and TRBJ1-6, with TRBD1 as a possible D gene (5 bases). Between the trimmed V and J ends, which lost 1 base and 8 bases, there was a span of 12 bases. This CDR3 spans 15 amino acids. Germline loops: CDR1 LNHDA, CDR2 SQIVND (reference sequence). CDR3 residues: CASSIGGGEDSPLHF. DNA of the CDR3: TGTGCCAGTAGTATAGGGGGGGGAGAGGATTCACCCCTCCACTTT.

The chain couples TRBV6-1 to TRBJ2-3, with D perhaps matching TRBD2 (5 bases). Between the trimmed V and J ends, which lost 2 bases and 6 bases, there was a span of 9 bases. CDR1 MNHNS and CDR2 SASEGT come from the germline V gene. This CDR3 has 13 residues. The CDR3 here is CASSELASDTQYF. The CDR3 DNA is TGTGCCAGCAGTGAACTAGCCTCTGATACGCAGTATTTT.

The chain joins TRBV6-5 to TRBJ2-5, with 7 nucleotides matching TRBD1. From germline, CDR1 is MNHEY and CDR2 SVGAGI. After removal of 6 bases from V and 6 bases from J, the junction contained 4 bases not matched to a gene. This CDR3 contains 12 residues. The CDR3 here is CASSRQGQTQYF. CDR3 DNA sequence: TGTGCCAGCAGCAGACAGGGTCAGACCCAGTACTTC.

CDR3 DNA: TGTGCCAGCAGTGACGGGCAAACTAACTATGGCTACACCTTC. Translation gives CASSDGQTNYGYTF. The chain recombines TRBV6-4 with TRBJ1-2; D is uncertain. Germline CDR1 and CDR2: MRHNA and SNTAGT. CDR3 size: 14 residues. V lost 2 bases and J 0 bases, leaving 7 bases between the germline ends.

This sequence joins TRBV28 and TRBJ2-3; TRBD2 matches at 16 bases. Germline V gene sequence: CDR1 MDHEN, CDR2 SYDVKM. This CDR3 is built from 19 residues. Trimming took 5 bases from V and 2 from J; bases not matched to a gene: 10. The CDR3 DNA reads TGTGCCAGCAGTCCAATGCGGGGACTAGCGGGAGGGTACACAGATACGCAGTATTTT. Protein: CASSPMRGLAGGYTDTQYF.

The chain employs TRBV7-2 and TRBJ2-4; 8 nucleotides align to TRBD1. This CDR3 has 16 residues. In germline, CDR1 is SGHTA, CDR2 FQGNSA. V lost 2 bases to trimming and J lost 5 bases; unmatched junction nucleotides: 8. DNA of the CDR3: TGTGCCAGCAGCTTACAGGGGGCGGGTTTGCAAAACATTCAGTACTTC. Translated: CASSLQGAGLQNIQYF. Full variable domain (rest looked up from reference TRBV7-2 and TRBJ2-4): GAGVSQSPSNKVTEKGKDVELRCDPISGHTALYWYRQSLGQGLEFLIYFQGNSAPDKSGLPSDRFSAERTGGSVSTLTIQRTQQEDSAVYLCASSLQGAGLQNIQYFGAGTRLSVL.

CDR3 region: CASGLGTSGPSTDTQYF. CDR3 bases: TGTGCTAGTGGTCTCGGGACTAGCGGACCTAGCACAGATACGCAGTATTTT. The gene calls are TRBV12-5 and TRBJ2-3; TRBD2 matches at 11 bases. This CDR3 is 17 amino acids long. In germline, CDR1 is LGHNT, CDR2 FRNRAP. V lost 5 bases and J lost 0; bases outside the gene matches: 7.

This chain links TRBV18 with TRBJ2-7, with 10 bases identical to TRBD2. J was trimmed by 1 base and V by 3 bases; bases with no gene match: 6. CDR1 is KGHSH, CDR2 LQKENI, per germline. CDR3 size: 16 residues. The CDR3 DNA reads TGTGCCAGCTCACCGGAGTTACTAGCGGGATCCTACGAGCAGTACTTC. It is translated as CASSPELLAGSYEQYF.

The rearrangement links TRBV4-1 to TRBJ2-7, with D possibly being TRBD2 (7 bases). The germline CDR1 and CDR2 sequences are MGHRA and YSYEKL. Trimming removed 4 bases from V and 6 bases from J, with 19 bases in between. This CDR3 spans 15 amino acids. The CDR3 coding sequence is TGCGCCAGCAGCCCCTCCTGGGGGGGGGCGGGCGAGCAGTACTTC. It translates to CASSPSWGGAGEQYF.

The chain couples TRBV4-2 to TRBJ1-1; D is possibly TRBD1 (5 bases). Trimming stripped 0 bases from V and 0 bases from J, with 11 bases between. CDR1 and CDR2 from the germline V gene are LGHNA and YNFKEQ. This CDR3 is built from 16 residues. CDR3 in DNA: TGTGCCAGCAGCCAAGAGGGGCAGGTGGTGAACACTGAAGCTTTCTTT. Its translation is CASSQEGQVVNTEAFF.

This rearrangement joins TRBV7-9 to TRBJ2-1; D gene unclear. CDR1 and CDR2 from the germline V gene are SEHNR and FQNEAQ (reference sequence). V was cut by 5 bases and J by 4 bases, with 15 bases left in between. The CDR3 consists of 15 residues. CDR3 sequence (DNA): TGTGCCAGCAGCCCCGTAGAGCGAATGTACAATGAGCAGTTCTTC. This sequence encodes CASSPVERMYNEQFF.

V usage is TRBV28 and J usage is TRBJ2-2, with 10 bases identical to TRBD1. This CDR3 spans 14 amino acids. Germline V CDR1 and CDR2: MDHEN, SYDVKM. The trim removed 5 bases at V and 6 bases at J, leaving 3 bases unmatched. This CDR3 reads CASSPDRGAGELFF. The CDR3, as DNA: TGTGCCAGCAGTCCGGACAGGGGGGCCGGGGAGCTGTTTTTT. The complete variable domain, with remaining parts taken from reference TRBV28 and TRBJ2-2, reads DVKVTQSSRYLVKRTGEKVFLECVQDMDHENMFWYRQDPGLGLRLIYFSYDVKMKEKGDIPEGYSVSREKKERFSLILESASTNQTSMYLCASSPDRGAGELFFGEGSRLTVL.

The gene calls are TRBV2 and TRBJ2-7; 10 nucleotides agree with TRBD1. V lost 5 bases and J lost 3; bases outside the gene matches: 4. This CDR3 contains 14 residues. From germline, CDR1 is SNHLY and CDR2 FYNNEI. DNA of the CDR3: TGTGCCAGCAGTATCGGACAGGGGGTCTACGAGCAGTACTTC. It encodes CASSIGQGVYEQYF.

The J gene is TRBJ1-5, the V gene TRBV28; 9 positions match TRBD1. CDR3 length: 14 amino acids. Germline CDR1 and CDR2: MDHEN and SYDVKM. Trimming took 5 bases from V and 7 from J; bases not matched to a gene: 6. As DNA, the CDR3 is TGTGCCAGCAGTACGGGACAGGGCCACCAGCCCCAGCATTTT. It yields the protein CASSTGQGHQPQHF.

The V gene is TRBV11-2, the J gene TRBJ2-1, with D possibly TRBD2 on 6 matching bases. Deletions cut 5 bases from V and 4 bases from J, with 15 bases between. Germline assignment: CDR1 SGHAT and CDR2 FQNNGV. The CDR3 contains 15 residues. The CDR3 nucleotides read TGTGCCAGCAGCGAAAGACCCGGGGGATACAATGAGCAGTTCTTC. Its protein product is CASSERPGGYNEQFF.

The J gene is TRBJ2-5, the V gene TRBV4-1; 10 bases map to TRBD1. CDR1 and CDR2 from the germline V gene are MGHRA and YSYEKL. There are 16 residues in the CDR3. J was trimmed by 2 bases and V by 4 bases; bases with no gene match: 7. DNA for the CDR3: TGCGCCAGCAGCCCGGGACAGGGGATTTATCAAGAGACCCAGTACTTC. It is translated as CASSPGQGIYQETQYF.

This rearrangement joins TRBV7-9 to TRBJ2-3; D is uncertain. The CDR3 runs to 11 residues. CDR1 is SEHNR and CDR2 is FQNEAQ in the germline V gene (reference sequence). With 11 bases removed from V and 2 bases from J, the gap between germline ends came to 8 bases. CDR3 nucleotide sequence: TGTGCCTGCACAAACACAGATACGCAGTATTTT. As protein: CACTNTDTQYF. Full variable domain (rest looked up from reference TRBV7-9 and TRBJ2-3): DTGVSQNPRHKITKRGQNVTFRCDPISEHNRLYWYRQTLGQGPEFLTYFQNEAQLEKSRLLSDRFSAERPKGSFSTLEIQRTEQGDSAMYLCACTNTDTQYFGPGTRLTVL.

CDR3 sequence (DNA): TGTGCCAGCAGCTTATATGGGGGACTAGCGGGAGTCGAGCAGTACTTC. Its protein is CASSLYGGLAGVEQYF. The rearrangement joins TRBV11-2 to TRBJ2-7, with 14 bases lining up with TRBD2. Per germline, CDR1 SGHAT and CDR2 FQNNGV. The CDR3 extends over 16 amino acids. Germline trimming cut 2 bases from V and 6 bases from J; bases unmatched to any gene: 6.

The chain links TRBV14 to TRBJ2-7; no definite D call. The CDR3 runs 16 residues. Germline CDR1 reads SGHDN; CDR2 reads FVKESK. V lost 1 base to trimming and J lost 1 base, with 14 bases between them. CDR3: CASSQGPFTGSYEQYF. CDR3 DNA sequence: TGTGCCAGCAGCCAAGGCCCTTTTACCGGGTCCTACGAGCAGTACTTC.